Listed below are T cell receptor beta chains from one sample, sequenced in a study of blood T cells in healthy people across ages. TCRdb reprocessed the 5' RACE reads with MiXCR, giving one entry per CDR3 protein. The table records about 1.6 million distinct CDR3 sequences, about 35% of them present only once. The source material was blood. Every receptor here comes from a woman aged 25 to 45 in good health. CDR3s include the opening cysteine and the closing phenylalanine or tryptophan. The order of the fields is J gene, V gene, D gene, clone size, CDR3 protein, CDR3 DNA. D genes are given only for firm matches. Not every row has a clone size; where given, it reads once, few, many or a size class.

>TRBJ2-6|TRBV20-1|NA|few
CSARVRTGANVLTF
TGCAGTGCTAGGGTCAGGACTGGGGCCAACGTCCTGACTTTC
>TRBJ2-1|TRBV4-2|NA|few
CASSQVGRLGGNEQFF
TGTGCCAGCAGCCAAGTGGGGAGACTAGGGGGGAATGAGCAGTTCTTC
>TRBJ2-7|TRBV25-1|TRBD1|few
CASRGFPGQGGSYEQYF
TGTGCCAGCAGGGGGTTTCCGGGACAGGGGGGTTCCTACGAGCAGTACTTC
>TRBJ2-7|TRBV27|TRBD2|few
CASSLRGEVPYEQYF
TGTGCCAGCAGTCTCCGGGGGGAGGTTCCCTACGAGCAGTACTTC
>TRBJ2-6|TRBV20-1|NA|NA
CSAIEHPGANVLTF
TGCAGTGCCATCGAGCATCCCGGGGCCAACGTCCTGACTTTC
>TRBJ2-1|TRBV20-1|TRBD2|NA
CSATTSGGLSYNEQFF
TGCAGTGCAACAACTAGCGGGGGGCTTTCCTACAATGAGCAGTTCTTC
>TRBJ2-5|TRBV7-2|TRBD2|NA
CASRGGLAGGPRETQYF
TGTGCCAGCAGGGGTGGACTAGCGGGGGGGCCTAGAGAGACCCAGTACTTC
>TRBJ2-1|TRBV7-9|TRBD2|NA
CATGTTFEEQFF
TGTGCCACCGGGACTACCTTCGAGGAGCAGTTCTTC
>TRBJ2-1|TRBV6-1|NA|many
CASSEPGGILPEQFF
TGTGCCAGCAGTGAACCCGGCGGGATTTTGCCTGAGCAGTTCTTC
>TRBJ2-3|TRBV29-1|TRBD2|NA
CSAGRGVQDADTQYF
TGCAGCGCCGGCCGGGGGGTACAGGACGCAGATACGCAGTATTTT
>TRBJ2-1|TRBV11-1|TRBD2|NA
CASSPERRGRLTYEQFF
TGTGCCAGCAGCCCAGAACGACGCGGGAGGTTGACCTATGAGCAGTTCTTC
>TRBJ2-1|TRBV6-2/TRBV6-3|NA|few
CASSYPVWSSGRHNEQFF
TGTGCCAGCAGTTACCCGGTCTGGAGTAGCGGAAGACACAATGAGCAGTTCTTC
>TRBJ2-7|TRBV9|NA|NA
CASSARPGTYEQYF
TGTGCCAGCAGCGCCCGACCCGGGACCTACGAGCAGTACTTC
>TRBJ1-5|TRBV7-2|TRBD1|few
CASSYDRGPRQPQHF
TGTGCCAGCAGCTACGACAGGGGGCCTAGGCAGCCCCAGCATTTT
>TRBJ2-5|TRBV28|NA|NA
CASSSWGRYQETQYF
TGTGCCAGCAGTTCTTGGGGGAGATACCAAGAGACCCAGTACTTC
>TRBJ2-1|TRBV29-1|NA|NA
CSAQGRGTYNEQFF
TGCAGCGCCCAGGGGAGGGGAACCTACAATGAGCAGTTCTTC
>TRBJ1-2|TRBV28|NA|few
CATLWIPGDGYTF
TGTGCCACCTTATGGATCCCTGGGGATGGCTACACCTTC
>TRBJ2-7|TRBV9|NA|NA
CASTRVGYEQYF
TGTGCCAGCACCAGGGTCGGGTACGAGCAGTACTTC
>TRBJ1-6|TRBV18|NA|NA
CASSPRGERSPLHF
TGTGCCAGCTCACCGCGCGGGGAACGGTCACCCCTCCACTTT
>TRBJ2-5|TRBV20-1|TRBD2|few
CSALYSGSNRVFVETQYF
TGCAGTGCTCTCTACAGCGGGAGTAATAGGGTATTTGTAGAGACCCAGTACTTC